This T cell receptor beta chain derives from a study of control samples from healthy donors and cancer patients. The data were produced by immunoSEQ multiplex PCR, yet TCRdb's version contains in-frame clones alone and is incomplete. Found here are 260,000 or so clones, about 80% of them singletons; the top ten hold more than 10%. Sequenced: PBMCs. The TCR comes from a woman aged 60-75 years with lung cancer.

CDR3 loop: CAISEGDSPEAFF. In DNA form, the CDR3 reads TGTGCCATCAGTGAGGGGGACAGCCCCGAAGCTTTCTTT. The V call is TRBV10-3, the J call TRBJ1-1; 7 nucleotides align to TRBD1. V was pared by 2 bases and J by 8 bases, with 5 bases of the junction left unmatched. This CDR3 is built from 13 residues. The germline gives CDR1 ENHRY, CDR2 SYGVKD.